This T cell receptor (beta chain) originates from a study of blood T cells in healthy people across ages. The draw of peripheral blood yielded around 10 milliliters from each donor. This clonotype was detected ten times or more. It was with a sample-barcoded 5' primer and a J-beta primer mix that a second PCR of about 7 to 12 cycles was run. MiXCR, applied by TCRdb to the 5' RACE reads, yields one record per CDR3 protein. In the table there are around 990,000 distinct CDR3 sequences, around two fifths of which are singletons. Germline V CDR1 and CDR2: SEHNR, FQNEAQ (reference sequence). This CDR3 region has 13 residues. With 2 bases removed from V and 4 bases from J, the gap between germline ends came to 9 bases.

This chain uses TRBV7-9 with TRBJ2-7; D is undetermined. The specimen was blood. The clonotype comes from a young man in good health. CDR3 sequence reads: CASSLTLGYEQYF. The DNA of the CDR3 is TGTGCCAGCAGCTTAACATTGGGGTACGAGCAGTACTTC. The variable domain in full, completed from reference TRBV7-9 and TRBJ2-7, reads DTGVSQNPRHKITKRGQNVTFRCDPISEHNRLYWYRQTLGQGPEFLTYFQNEAQLEKSRLLSDRFSAERPKGSFSTLEIQRTEQGDSAMYLCASSLTLGYEQYFGPGTRLTVT.